This T cell receptor (beta chain) was sequenced for a study of blood T cell repertoires in COVID-19. About the research overall: COVID-19 samples from acute and convalescent phases originated in the United States, Italy and Spain. T cells, B-cell-depleted T cells, or PBMCs provided the cDNA or gDNA that served as material.

The CDR3 length is 13 residues. Germline V CDR1 and CDR2: MDHEN, SYDVKM. V lost 5 bases, J lost 4 bases, and 6 bases lay in between. Authors' processing steps: The authors estimated nucleated cell counts from reference gene primer amplification. The repertoire was sequenced with immunoSEQ multiplex PCR; TCRdb's copy has only in-frame clones and lacks some. V and J calls and clone size follow that table, whereas D and trimming were derived from the DNA. The table has 100,000 to 150,000 clones, about 83% seen once. The sample was peripheral blood. The receptor was derived from a man between 60 and 70 years old with acute or convalescent COVID-19. The chain recombines TRBV28 with TRBJ2-6; D not certain. The CDR3 spells CASSPVGANVLTF. The CDR3 nucleotides read TGTGCCAGCAGTCCCGTCGGGGCCAACGTCCTGACTTTC.